Only a few counts were recorded for the clone carrying this T cell receptor (beta chain). Its specificity is not known. Arm-PCR with iRepertoire HTBI primers amplified the CDR3 regions for these TCR beta libraries. TCRdb recomputed calls from the multiplex PCR reads with MiXCR, one row per CDR3 protein. There are about 470,000 distinct CDR3 sequences in the sample; less than 25% occur only once, and 6.5% to 8% lies in the top ten. Time point: persistent/refractory GD, antithyroid drugs over 5 years with positive TRAb. TCR sequences were obtained from RNA taken from PBMCs. American Thyroid Association guidelines were used to diagnose Graves' disease. An endocrinology department in Xi'an, China, supplied the patients. The sample belongs to a study of regulatory T cells in long-lasting Graves disease. Whole-study context: The criterion for persistent Graves' disease was over 5 years of antithyroid drugs with positive TSH receptor antibodies.

Overall study results and limits: The study found TRBV28, TRBJ1-2 and TRBJ2-5 favored in persistent disease.

This CDR3 is built from 16 residues. CDR1 MNHNS and CDR2 SASEGT come from the germline V gene. After removal of 2 bases from V and 2 bases from J, the junction contained 5 bases not matched to a gene. The sample was peripheral blood mononuclear cells (PBMCs), taken when the disease was refractory, from a patient treated with antithyroid drugs. The origin of this receptor is a female donor with Graves disease. The rearrangement uses TRBV6-1 and TRBJ1-5, with 8 bases that match TRBD1. CDR3 DNA: TGTGCCAGCAGTGAATCACGGGACAGGCGCAATCAGCCCCAGCATTTT. It specifies CASSESRDRRNQPQHF.